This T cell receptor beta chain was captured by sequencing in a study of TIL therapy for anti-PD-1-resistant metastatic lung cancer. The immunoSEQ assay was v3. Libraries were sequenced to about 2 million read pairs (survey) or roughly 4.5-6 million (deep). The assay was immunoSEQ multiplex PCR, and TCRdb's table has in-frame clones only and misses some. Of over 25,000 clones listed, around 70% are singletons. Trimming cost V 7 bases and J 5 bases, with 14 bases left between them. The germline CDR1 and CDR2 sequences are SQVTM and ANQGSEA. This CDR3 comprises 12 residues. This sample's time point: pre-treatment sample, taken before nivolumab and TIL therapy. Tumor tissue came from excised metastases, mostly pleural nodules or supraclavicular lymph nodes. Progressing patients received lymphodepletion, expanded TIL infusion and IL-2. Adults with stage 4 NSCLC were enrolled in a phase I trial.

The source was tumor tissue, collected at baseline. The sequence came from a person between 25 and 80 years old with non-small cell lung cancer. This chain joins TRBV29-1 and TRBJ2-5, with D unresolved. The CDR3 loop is CSAGVRHETQYF. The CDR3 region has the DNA TGCAGCGCTGGGGTTCGGCATGAGACCCAGTACTTC.